This TCR beta chain was found in a study of HIV-infected patients and healthy controls. General observations from the study: Healthy controls carried many MAIT alpha-chain CDR3s, while HIV+ repertoires had few. Size-matched repertoire data failed to replicate the apparent Gini index recovery after therapy in HIV-infected patients. During therapy, HIV-associated CDR3s fell significantly in frequency, while CMV-associated CDR3s did not change significantly.

The CDR3 loop spans 16 amino acids. The ends lost 5 bases at V and 7 bases at J; junction bases unmatched: 12. Reverse transcription used 450 to 550 ng RNA and constant-region primers for alpha and beta. Alpha and beta chain libraries were made separately by chain-specific third strand synthesis with multiplexing indices. The cDNA received a 5' RACE adapter containing a random hexamer plus an SP2 sequencing primer site. One entry per CDR3 protein results from TCRdb running MiXCR on the 5' RACE reads. The repertoire holds about 14,000 distinct CDR3 sequences, with 9.9% as singletons. The repertoire came from unfractionated whole blood and reflected all unsorted peripheral T cells. This clonotype was seen ten or more times. What it binds is not known.

V and J are TRBV12-3 or TRBV12-4 and TRBJ2-1; 9 nucleotides line up with TRBD1. The material sequenced was blood. The sequence came from an adult in good health. The CDR3 protein is CASSTRGTGLWNEQFF. DNA for the CDR3: TGTGCCAGCAGTACCCGGGGGACAGGGCTTTGGAATGAGCAGTTCTTC.